Below are 29 T cell receptor beta chains sequenced from a single sample in a study of cytomegalovirus exposure and HLA in healthy donors. 60 Vbeta and 13 Jbeta primers were used in PCR. TCRdb's table, derived via immunoSEQ multiplex PCR, lists solely in-frame clones and lacks some. The repertoire holds 150,000 or so clones, with approximately 84% as singletons. The sequencing sample was made of PBMCs. The receptor set was obtained from a male donor in good health and CMV-seropositive.

The chain links TRBV4-1 to TRBJ2-1, with D possibly TRBD1 on 6 matching bases. Trimming left V 0 bases short and J 1 base short, with 10 bases between. The CDR3 spans 16 residues. Germline CDR1 is MGHRA and CDR2 is YSYEKL. This chain's CDR3 is CASSQEGTFSYNEQFF. CDR3 coding DNA: TGCGCCAGCAGCCAAGAGGGGACATTTTCCTACAATGAGCAGTTCTTC.

This clone was recorded once. The V call is TRBV4-1, the J call TRBJ1-4, with TRBD1 matching 12 bases. The CDR3 spans 17 residues. Germline V gives CDR1 MGHRA, CDR2 YSYEKL. The J segment lost 4 bases and the V segment lost 3 bases, leaving 6 bases of the junction unmatched. CDR3 sequence reads: CASSHPGQGALNEKLFF. In nucleotides, the CDR3 is TGCGCCAGCAGCCACCCGGGACAGGGGGCTCTTAATGAAAAACTGTTTTTT.

V gene TRBV27 combines with J gene TRBJ2-7; D not certain. V was clipped by 8 bases and J by 0 bases, with 5 bases between them. Per the germline V gene, CDR1 is MNHEY and CDR2 is SMNVEV (reference sequence). The CDR3 totals 11 residues. The CDR3 here is CASGFSYEQYF. The DNA for the CDR3 is TGTGCCAGCGGCTTCTCCTACGAGCAGTACTTC.

V usage is TRBV19 and J usage is TRBJ1-3; D unresolved. The CDR3 extends over 17 amino acids. Trimming left V 6 bases short and J 0 bases short, with 18 bases between. From germline, CDR1 is LNHDA and CDR2 SQIVND (reference sequence). The CDR3 reads CASSPLRSRTSGNTIYF. The DNA for the CDR3 is TGTGCCAGTAGCCCACTTCGCTCACGAACCTCTGGAAACACCATATATTTT.

The sample holds a few counts of this clone. The rearrangement joins TRBV5-6 to TRBJ1-1; D is possibly TRBD1 (6 bases). Germline values: CDR1 SGHDT, CDR2 YYEEEE. V lost 2 bases and J lost 3, with 11 bases in between. CDR3 length: 14 residues. CDR3 DNA sequence: TGTGCCAGCAGCTTAGGGGGTTGGGACACTGAAGCTTTCTTT. It codes for CASSLGGWDTEAFF.

The chain carries TRBV13 and TRBJ2-1; no clear D gene. CDR1 is PRHDT, CDR2 FYEKMQ, per germline (reference sequence). CDR3 length equals 12 residues. V lost 1 base and J 9 bases, leaving 7 bases between the germline ends. CDR3 region: CASSLVLSEQFF. The CDR3 nucleotides are TGTGCCAGCAGCTTAGTACTAAGTGAGCAGTTCTTC. Using reference TRBV13 and TRBJ2-1 for the parts outside the CDR3, the full variable domain is AAGVIQSPRHLIKEKRETATLKCYPIPRHDTVYWYQQGPGQDPQFLISFYEKMQSDKGSIPDRFSAQQFSDYHSELNMSSLELGDSALYFCASSLVLSEQFFGPGTRLTVL.

This clone was found a few times. The V gene is TRBV25-1, the J gene TRBJ2-7; the D gene is possibly TRBD2 (5 bases). The CDR3 extends over 14 amino acids. Trimming pared 5 bases from V and 3 bases from J, leaving 14 bases between. CDR1 is MGHDK, CDR2 SYGVNS, per germline. CDR3 DNA sequence: TGTGCCAGCAGTAGAGCGGAAACCTACTACGAGCAGTACTTC. Translation gives CASSRAETYYEQYF.

The J gene is TRBJ2-7, the V gene TRBV11-2, with 7 bases lining up with TRBD1. Trimming removed 2 bases from V and 3 bases from J; junction bases left unmatched: 7. From germline, CDR1 is SGHAT and CDR2 FQNNGV. CDR3 size: 15 residues. The CDR3, as DNA: TGTGCCAGCAGCTTACCGGGACAGCTATACTACGAGCAGTACTTC. Protein product: CASSLPGQLYYEQYF.

The genes are TRBV7-9 and TRBJ1-1, with no clear D. V was cut by 3 bases and J by 5 bases, with 13 bases left in between. The CDR3 runs to 14 residues. The V gene's germline CDR1 is SEHNR and CDR2 FQNEAQ (reference sequence). CDR3 residues: CASSLWGSGTEAFF. In nucleotides, the CDR3 is TGTGCCAGCAGCTTGTGGGGATCGGGGACTGAAGCTTTCTTT.

V gene TRBV29-1 combines with J gene TRBJ2-1; 7 nucleotides match TRBD2. The CDR3 is 12 amino acids. Germline-derived CDR1 and CDR2 are SQVTM and ANQGSEA. V was pared by 4 bases and J by 9 bases, with 6 bases of the junction left unmatched. The CDR3, as DNA: TGCAGCGTTGGTGGGGGGGGAGGTGAGCAGTTCTTC. It codes for CSVGGGGGEQFF.

The chain couples TRBV5-1 to TRBJ2-7; TRBD2 is a possible D gene (6 bases). This CDR3 spans 13 amino acids. V lost 7 bases and J 0 bases, leaving 11 bases between the germline ends. From germline, CDR1 is SGHRS and CDR2 YFSETQ. CDR3 in DNA: TGCGCCAGCCGGTCGGGGGACTCCTACGAGCAGTACTTC. Translation: CASRSGDSYEQYF.

This clone was counted only a few times. The V call is TRBV6-5, the J call TRBJ2-7; D possibly corresponds to TRBD1 (6 bases). Germline CDR1 MNHEY, CDR2 SVGAGI. This CDR3 spans 15 amino acids. The V end lost 7 bases, the J end lost 2 bases, and 18 bases lay between the germline ends. This CDR3 is CASNYRASGTYEQYF. The CDR3 bases are TGTGCCAGCAACTACAGGGCTTCTGGGACCTACGAGCAGTACTTC.

J is TRBJ2-2 and V is TRBV9; 7 bases line up with TRBD1. The junction had 6 bases not matched to a gene; V was cut back by 3 bases and J by 4 bases. Germline loops: CDR1 SGDLS, CDR2 YYNGEE. This CDR3 comprises 15 residues. The CDR3 nucleotides read TGTGCCAGCAGCGCCCAAGGGGGCCCCACCGGGGAGCTGTTTTTT. It is translated as CASSAQGGPTGELFF.

The V and J genes are TRBV6-5 and TRBJ1-1, with a possible D match to TRBD1 (5 bases). With 3 bases removed from V and 4 bases from J, the gap between germline ends came to 18 bases. The germline V gene encodes CDR1 MNHEY and CDR2 SVGAGI. The CDR3 loop spans 16 amino acids. CDR3 in DNA: TGTGCCAGCAGTTATGTCCAGGGCCCCGGGGGCACTGAAGCTTTCTTT. Translation gives CASSYVQGPGGTEAFF.

The chain employs TRBV7-3 and TRBJ1-3; D might be TRBD1 (5 bases). Trimming removed 5 bases at V and 1 base at J, with 15 bases between. Looked up from germline, CDR1 is SGHTA and CDR2 is FQGTGA. The CDR3 totals 16 residues. CDR3 bases: TGTGCCAGCAGCCCTCGGCCGGGGGGTTCTGGAAACACCATATATTTT. This gives the protein CASSPRPGGSGNTIYF.

This chain uses TRBV7-6 with TRBJ2-1; 12 bases line up with TRBD2. Trimming removed 5 bases from V and 8 bases from J; junction bases left unmatched: 7. The germline V gene has CDR1 SGHVS and CDR2 FNYEAQ. The CDR3 spans 15 residues. CDR3: CASSSPSGRAYEQFF. Here the CDR3 DNA reads TGTGCCAGCAGCAGCCCTAGCGGGAGGGCCTATGAGCAGTTCTTC.

This clone was counted a single time. J is TRBJ2-2 and V is TRBV9; possibly TRBD1 for D (5 bases). The CDR3 runs 16 residues. Germline loops: CDR1 SGDLS, CDR2 YYNGEE. V shed 0 bases and J shed 4 bases, with 13 bases lying between them. CDR3 nucleotides: TGTGCCAGCAGCGTAGAGGGCAGGGCCGGCACCGGGGAGCTGTTTTTT. It specifies CASSVEGRAGTGELFF.

CDR3 DNA: TGTGCCAGCAGTGACGCCGGGACAGGGCCCCAGAGGTACTTC. This encodes CASSDAGTGPQRYF. The V gene is TRBV6-1, the J gene TRBJ2-7; 9 nucleotides line up with TRBD1. Germline V CDR1 and CDR2: MNHNS, SASEGT. The CDR3 contains 14 residues. The trim removed 3 bases at V and 12 bases at J, leaving 12 bases unmatched.

This chain connects TRBV27 to TRBJ1-2; 9 bases agree with TRBD1. The CDR3 extends over 17 amino acids. V lost 4 bases and J lost 2; bases outside the gene matches: 11. Per the germline V gene, CDR1 is MNHEY and CDR2 is SMNVEV (reference sequence). CDR3 bases: TGTGCCAGCAGTTCCTTGACCGGGACAGGGACAAACTATGGCTACACCTTC. Its translation: CASSSLTGTGTNYGYTF.

A note on this clone: One end of the junction fails to match germline, which may point to a read error. The rearrangement joins TRBV19 to TRBJ1-2; no firm D call. Germline CDR1 reads LNHDA; CDR2 reads SQIVND (reference sequence). CDR3 length equals 15 residues. The CDR3: CAGSNPDGNNYGYTF. CDR3 DNA sequence: TGTGCCGGTAGTAATCCGGACGGGAATAACTATGGCTACACCTTC.

The chain uses TRBV28 and TRBJ1-5; 7 nucleotides agree with TRBD1. The CDR3 is 15 amino acids. Germline-derived CDR1 and CDR2 are MDHEN and SYDVKM. Trimming at V came to 6 bases and at J to 8 bases, leaving 13 bases not matched to a gene. CDR3: CASRPMTGQIEPQHF. CDR3 bases: TGTGCCAGCAGACCAATGACAGGGCAAATTGAGCCCCAGCATTTT.

CDR3 residues: CASSSDPGTGGGYTF. Here the CDR3 DNA reads TGCGCCAGCAGCTCGGATCCCGGGACAGGGGGTGGCTACACCTTC. The chain couples TRBV5-1 to TRBJ1-2, with 11 bases identical to TRBD1. CDR1 is SGHRS, CDR2 YFSETQ, per germline. V trimming: 3 bases; J trimming: 7 bases; junction bases outside the gene matches: 8. There are 15 residues in the CDR3.

J is TRBJ2-4 and V is TRBV7-2; 9 bases are shared with TRBD2. J lost 8 bases, V lost 5 bases, and 7 bases had no gene match. CDR1 is SGHTA, CDR2 FQGNSA, per germline. The CDR3 is made up of 14 amino acids. CDR3 nucleotide sequence: TGTGCCAGCAGCCTACGGACTAGCGTCGACATTCAGTACTTC. Its protein is CASSLRTSVDIQYF.

This clone was counted a single time. The CDR3 here is CASSARDRVKIIQDTQYF. CDR3 bases: TGTGCCAGCAGTGCCCGGGACAGGGTTAAAATCATTCAGGATACGCAGTATTTT. This chain joins TRBV6-1 and TRBJ2-3, with 9 bases fitting TRBD1. This CDR3 contains 18 residues. Germline V gives CDR1 MNHNS, CDR2 SASEGT. The V gene end was trimmed by 4 bases and the J gene end by 6 bases; junction bases not matched to a gene: 17.

The rearrangement links TRBV27 to TRBJ1-1; D gene ambiguous. This CDR3 is built from 14 residues. The germline V gene has CDR1 MNHEY and CDR2 SMNVEV (reference sequence). Trimming cost V 8 bases and J 0 bases, with 13 bases left between them. CDR3 sequence: CASAWAGMNTEAFF. As DNA, the CDR3 is TGTGCCAGCGCCTGGGCAGGAATGAACACTGAAGCTTTCTTT.

As DNA, the CDR3 is TGTGCCAGCTCACCGGCAGACTCTGGAAACACCATATATTTT. Amino acids: CASSPADSGNTIYF. The rearrangement joins TRBV18 to TRBJ1-3; D not resolved. The V gene's germline CDR1 is KGHSH and CDR2 LQKENI. This CDR3 is 14 amino acids long. The V and J ends lost 3 bases and 0 bases respectively, with 6 bases between them.

The chain uses TRBV7-9 and TRBJ2-2; TRBD2 aligns across 7 bases. J gave up 5 bases and V 4 bases, and 7 bases lay outside the gene matches. Germline loops: CDR1 SEHNR, CDR2 FQNEAQ (reference sequence). The CDR3 runs to 15 residues. CDR3 amino acids: CASSWGGSGTGELFF. CDR3 coding DNA: TGTGCCAGCAGCTGGGGCGGGAGTGGTACCGGGGAGCTGTTTTTT.

The CDR3, as DNA: TGTGCCAGCAGCCGATCGGGGACTAGCGAGTACTTC. The encoded protein is CASSRSGTSEYF. The chain joins TRBV5-6 to TRBJ2-7, with 10 bases aligning to TRBD2. There are 12 residues in the CDR3. Germline lookup yields CDR1 SGHDT and CDR2 YYEEEE. Trimming cost V 4 bases and J 11 bases; bases outside gene matches: 6.

The CDR3 nucleotides are TGTGCCAGCAGTTCCCAGGGGGCGGGTACTGAAGCTTTCTTT. Residues: CASSSQGAGTEAFF. The chain is built from TRBV6-6 and TRBJ1-1; 8 bases fit TRBD1. The CDR3 length is 14 residues. Trimming removed 4 bases from V and 5 bases from J; junction bases left unmatched: 6. Germline loops: CDR1 MNHNY, CDR2 SVGAGI (reference sequence).